The 25 T cell receptor beta chains presented below share a single source sample, sequenced in a study of blood T cell repertoires in COVID-19. Sequencing was performed with immunoSEQ multiplex PCR; in TCRdb, only in-frame clones are kept and a portion is missing. This table holds about 36,000 clones, around 85% found once. The sequenced sample consisted of peripheral blood. These receptors all come from a human donor in a cohort sampled during active COVID-19.

This rearrangement joins TRBV21-1 to TRBJ2-7; whether TRBD1, the table's D call, matches the DNA was not checked. TRBV21-1 is a pseudogene. This CDR3 contains 16 residues. CDR3 in DNA: TGTGCCAGCAGAAGAAAGGGGGACAGGTACTCCTACGAGCAGTACTTC. It is translated as CASRRKGDRYSYEQYF.

This clone was seen a handful of times. The chain uses TRBV7-9 and TRBJ2-2; D is perhaps TRBD1 (6 bases). In germline, CDR1 is SEHNR, CDR2 FQNEAQ (reference sequence). Between the trimmed V and J ends, which lost 5 bases and 4 bases, there was a span of 14 bases. This CDR3 comprises 15 residues. CDR3 DNA sequence: TGTGCCAGCAGCCGCAACAGGGTCGGCACCGGGGAGCTGTTTTTT. Protein sequence: CASSRNRVGTGELFF.

V is TRBV9 and J is TRBJ2-3, with 7 bases that match TRBD2. CDR3 size: 14 residues. After removal of 8 bases from V and 2 bases from J, the junction contained 8 bases not matched to a gene. Germline CDR1 and CDR2: SGDLS and YYNGEE. The CDR3 DNA sequence: TGTGCCAGTACCTTAAGCGGGGTCACAGATACGCAGTATTTT. Translation gives CASTLSGVTDTQYF. Full variable domain (remainder filled in from reference TRBV9 and TRBJ2-3): DSGVTQTPKHLITATGQRVTLRCSPRSGDLSVYWYQQSLDQGLQFLIQYYNGEERAKGNILERFSAQQFPDLHSELNLSSLELGDSALYFCASTLSGVTDTQYFGPGTRLTVL.

This clone came up a few times. The chain couples TRBV7-2 to TRBJ2-5; TRBD1 is a possible D gene (5 bases). Germline CDR1 and CDR2: SGHTA and FQGNSA. The CDR3 contains 15 residues. V lost 0 bases to trimming and J lost 4 bases, with 12 bases between them. CDR3 sequence reads: CASSLAQGLTETQYF. CDR3 in DNA: TGTGCCAGCAGCTTAGCCCAGGGTTTAACAGAGACCCAGTACTTC.

The chain employs TRBV13 and TRBJ2-1; 9 bases are shared with TRBD2. Germline CDR1 PRHDT, CDR2 FYEKMQ (reference sequence). The CDR3 has 14 amino acids. The trim removed 4 bases at V and 10 bases at J, leaving 8 bases unmatched. The CDR3 reads CASSSLRGGLEQFF. The CDR3 DNA follows: TGTGCCAGCAGCTCCCTGCGGGGGGGATTGGAGCAGTTCTTC.

This clone was seen just once. The chain is built from TRBV7-9 and TRBJ1-1; tentatively, D is TRBD1 (5 bases). This CDR3 has 13 residues. The germline V gene has CDR1 SEHNR and CDR2 FQNEAQ (reference sequence). Deletions cut 7 bases from V and 1 base from J, with 10 bases between. As DNA, the CDR3 is TGTGCCAGCACTATGGGGGGGAACACTGAAGCTTTCTTT. Its protein is CASTMGGNTEAFF. The complete variable domain, with remaining parts taken from reference TRBV7-9 and TRBJ1-1, reads DTGVSQNPRHKITKRGQNVTFRCDPISEHNRLYWYRQTLGQGPEFLTYFQNEAQLEKSRLLSDRFSAERPKGSFSTLEIQRTEQGDSAMYLCASTMGGNTEAFFGQGTRLTVV.

This clone showed up just a few times. The chain carries TRBV3-1 (or the pseudogene TRBV3-2) and TRBJ2-2, with D perhaps matching TRBD2 (6 bases). This CDR3 is built from 16 residues. Germline CDR1 and CDR2: LGHDT and YNNKEL (reference sequence). V lost 0 bases to trimming and J lost 3 bases, with 11 bases between them. The DNA for the CDR3 is TGTGCCAGCAGCCAAGATCGCGGGGTAGACACCGGGGAGCTGTTTTTT. Its translation is CASSQDRGVDTGELFF.

V and J are TRBV3-1 (or the pseudogene TRBV3-2) and TRBJ2-7; D perhaps matches TRBD2 (6 bases). The germline V gene has CDR1 LGHDT and CDR2 YNNKEL (reference sequence). This CDR3 is 12 amino acids long. Trimming shortened V by 1 base and J by 6 bases, and 7 bases separated the two germline ends. In DNA, the CDR3 is TGTGCCAGCAGCCAAGTGGAGGGCGAGCAGTACTTC. It yields the protein CASSQVEGEQYF.

This clone was observed once. The rearrangement joins TRBV9 to TRBJ1-3; D unclear. The V end lost 2 bases, the J end lost 0 bases, and 9 bases lay between the germline ends. CDR1 is SGDLS, CDR2 YYNGEE, per germline. This CDR3 is 15 amino acids long. CDR3 amino acids: CASSVLGVSGNTIYF. The CDR3 nucleotides read TGTGCCAGCAGCGTCCTCGGGGTCTCTGGAAACACCATATATTTT.

V and J are TRBV2 and TRBJ1-5; a possible D gene is TRBD1 (5 bases). CDR1 SNHLY and CDR2 FYNNEI come from the germline V gene. This CDR3 is built from 15 residues. V was cut by 6 bases and J by 4 bases, with 16 bases left in between. Here the CDR3 reads CASRGGPEGNQPQHF. The CDR3 DNA is TGTGCCAGCAGGGGGGGTCCCGAAGGGAATCAGCCCCAGCATTTT.

This clone was detected once. The rearrangement uses TRBV7-9 and TRBJ1-4; possibly TRBD1 for D (5 bases). The CDR3 is 15 residues long. The germline V gene has CDR1 SEHNR and CDR2 FQNEAQ (reference sequence). The V gene lost 1 base and the J gene lost 3 bases, with 9 bases spanning the gap. CDR3 nucleotides: TGTGCCAGCAGCTTAGTGGGGGGGTCTAATGAAAAACTGTTTTTT. Protein sequence: CASSLVGGSNEKLFF.

V is TRBV5-1 and J is TRBJ1-4; possible D gene TRBD1, 5 bases. V lost 0 bases, J lost 8 bases, and 8 bases lay in between. This CDR3 comprises 13 residues. In germline, CDR1 is SGHRS, CDR2 YFSETQ. The DNA for the CDR3 is TGCGCCAGCAGCTTGGCAGGGTTGGAAAAACTGTTTTTT. Translating it yields CASSLAGLEKLFF.

This chain uses TRBV6-5 with TRBJ1-6, with 9 positions matching TRBD1. Germline CDR1 MNHEY, CDR2 SVGAGI. After removal of 2 bases from V and 8 bases from J, the junction contained 7 bases not matched to a gene. CDR3 length: 16 amino acids. The CDR3 DNA sequence: TGTGCCAGCAGTTACGAGGGGACAGGGACGCATTCACCCCTCCACTTT. Amino acid sequence: CASSYEGTGTHSPLHF.

V and J are TRBV7-2 and TRBJ2-5; 9 nucleotides align to TRBD1. Germline loops: CDR1 SGHTA, CDR2 FQGNSA. With 5 bases clipped from V and 4 bases from J, the junction kept 8 bases outside the gene matches. The CDR3 has 15 amino acids. CDR3 sequence: CASSGDRVSGETQYF. The CDR3 DNA reads as TGTGCCAGCAGCGGGGACAGGGTTAGCGGAGAGACCCAGTACTTC.

The J gene is TRBJ1-1, the V gene TRBV3-1 (or the pseudogene TRBV3-2); D remains unclear. There are 15 residues in the CDR3. The germline V gene has CDR1 LGHDT and CDR2 YNNKEL (reference sequence). Trimming left V 6 bases short and J 8 bases short, with 22 bases between. As DNA, the CDR3 is TGTGCCAGCAGGCTGGATGCAGGTGAGGGCCGAGAAGCTTTCTTT. Its translation: CASRLDAGEGREAFF.

The CDR3 region is CASSQEEQGTYNSPLHF. The CDR3 DNA reads as TGCGCCAGCAGCCAAGAGGAACAGGGTACCTATAATTCACCCCTCCACTTT. The rearrangement uses TRBV4-3 and TRBJ1-6; TRBD1 might be the D (6 bases). Trimming took off 0 bases at V and 2 bases at J, with 11 bases between the two ends. Germline CDR1 LGHNA, CDR2 YSLEER. The CDR3 totals 17 residues.

V usage is TRBV2 and J usage is TRBJ2-7, with 8 bases matching TRBD2. Germline V CDR1 and CDR2: SNHLY, FYNNEI. The CDR3 runs 13 residues. The V and J ends lost 6 bases and 2 bases, in that order; junction bases with no gene match: 3. In DNA, the CDR3 is TGTGCCAGCAGCACGGGGGGGCCCTACGAGCAGTACTTC. Translation gives CASSTGGPYEQYF.

This clone has a handful of counts. The chain has TRBV6-1 and TRBJ1-3, with no clear D. This CDR3 has 19 amino acids. Deletions cut 1 base from V and 2 bases from J, with 21 bases between. Germline lookup yields CDR1 MNHNS and CDR2 SASEGT. CDR3 sequence reads: CASSEGFWVSLRTGNTIYF. Here the CDR3 DNA reads TGTGCCAGCAGTGAAGGCTTTTGGGTCTCCCTGAGGACTGGAAACACCATATATTTT.

V is TRBV9 and J is TRBJ2-2, with D tentatively TRBD2 (6 bases). This CDR3 region has 15 residues. CDR1 and CDR2 from the germline V gene are SGDLS and YYNGEE. Trimming pared 0 bases from V and 3 bases from J, leaving 9 bases between. CDR3 sequence reads: CASSVATGDTGELFF. In DNA, the CDR3 is TGTGCCAGCAGCGTAGCTACGGGGGACACCGGGGAGCTGTTTTTT.

This clone was seen once. V is TRBV6-5 and J is TRBJ1-4; tentatively, D is TRBD1 (6 bases). Trimming removed 6 bases at V and 3 bases at J, with 14 bases between. The CDR3 is 15 amino acids. Germline V CDR1 and CDR2: MNHEY, SVGAGI. DNA of the CDR3: TGTGCCAGCAGCCCCACAGGGACCGCTAATGAAAAACTGTTTTTT. Its translation: CASSPTGTANEKLFF.

The chain carries TRBV4-3 and TRBJ2-1; D unclear. The CDR3 sequence is 16 residues long. The V gene lost 0 bases and the J gene lost 8 bases, with 17 bases spanning the gap. Germline V gene data show CDR1 as LGHNA and CDR2 as YSLEER. This chain's CDR3 is CASSQDFGQNPHEQFF. The CDR3 DNA reads TGCGCCAGCAGCCAAGATTTTGGGCAGAATCCGCATGAGCAGTTCTTC.

The CDR3 nucleotides read TGTGCCAGCAGCTTAGGATGGGGGGGCGCAGACACTGAAGCTTTCTTT. It translates to CASSLGWGGADTEAFF. The V gene is TRBV7-9, the J gene TRBJ1-1; a weak D match, TRBD1 (6 bases). Between the trimmed V and J ends, which lost 1 base and 3 bases, there was a span of 15 bases. The length of the CDR3 is 16 residues. Germline V gene data show CDR1 as SEHNR and CDR2 as FQNEAQ (reference sequence).

The CDR3: CASSSPRQGLGETQYF. CDR3 nucleotide sequence: TGTGCCAGCAGCTCCCCACGGCAGGGGCTGGGGGAGACCCAGTACTTC. This rearrangement joins TRBV6-6 to TRBJ2-5, with D possibly TRBD1 on 6 matching bases. The germline V gene encodes CDR1 MNHNY and CDR2 SVGAGI (reference sequence). CDR3 size: 16 residues. V was cut by 6 bases and J by 5 bases, with 22 bases left in between.

This clone was found a few times. The chain carries TRBV7-2 and TRBJ2-3; 12 bases map to TRBD2. This CDR3 region has 18 residues. The germline V gene has CDR1 SGHTA and CDR2 FQGNSA. The trim removed 5 bases at V and 1 base at J, leaving 10 bases unmatched. The CDR3 DNA reads TGTGCCAGCAGCCCACAAGCACTAGCGGGGGGACGCACAGATACGCAGTATTTT. It yields the protein CASSPQALAGGRTDTQYF.

The J gene is TRBJ1-5, the V gene TRBV24-1, with 8 bases identical to TRBD1. This CDR3 comprises 17 residues. V dropped 4 bases and J dropped 3; count of bases not matched to a gene: 10. The germline CDR1 and CDR2 sequences are KGHDR and SFDVKD. CDR3 sequence: CATSESGTGLNNQPQHF. The CDR3 region has the DNA TGTGCCACCAGTGAATCCGGGACAGGTCTGAACAATCAGCCCCAGCATTTT.